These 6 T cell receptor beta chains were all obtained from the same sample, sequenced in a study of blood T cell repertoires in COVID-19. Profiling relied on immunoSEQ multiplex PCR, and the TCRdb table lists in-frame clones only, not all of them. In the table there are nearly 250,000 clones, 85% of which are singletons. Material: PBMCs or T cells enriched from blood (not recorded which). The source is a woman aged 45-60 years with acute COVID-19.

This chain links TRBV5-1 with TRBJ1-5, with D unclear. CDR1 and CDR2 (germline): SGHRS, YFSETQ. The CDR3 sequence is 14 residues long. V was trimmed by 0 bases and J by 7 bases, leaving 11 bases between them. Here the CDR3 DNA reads TGCGCCAGCAGCTTGGCCACTGGGGAGCAGCCCCAGCATTTT. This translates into CASSLATGEQPQHF.

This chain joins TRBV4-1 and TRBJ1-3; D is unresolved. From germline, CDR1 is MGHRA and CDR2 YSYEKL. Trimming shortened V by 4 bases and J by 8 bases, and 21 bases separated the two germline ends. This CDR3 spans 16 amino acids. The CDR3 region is CASSPIKAGGRDTIYF. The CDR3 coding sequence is TGCGCCAGCAGCCCCATAAAGGCAGGAGGTCGGGACACCATATATTTT.

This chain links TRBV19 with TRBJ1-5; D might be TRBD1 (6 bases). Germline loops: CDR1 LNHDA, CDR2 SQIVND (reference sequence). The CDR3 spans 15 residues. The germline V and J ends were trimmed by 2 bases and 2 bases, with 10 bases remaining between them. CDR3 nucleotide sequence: TGTGCCAGTAGTATATGGGGGCAGGGCAATCAGCCCCAGCATTTT. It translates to CASSIWGQGNQPQHF.

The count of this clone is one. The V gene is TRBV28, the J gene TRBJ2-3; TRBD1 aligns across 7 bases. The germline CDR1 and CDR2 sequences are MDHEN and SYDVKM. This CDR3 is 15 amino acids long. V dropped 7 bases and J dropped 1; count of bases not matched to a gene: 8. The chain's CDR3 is CASIPVGTGTDTQYF. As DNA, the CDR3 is TGTGCCAGCATCCCGGTCGGGACAGGCACAGATACGCAGTATTTT. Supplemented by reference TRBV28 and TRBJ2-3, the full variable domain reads DVKVTQSSRYLVKRTGEKVFLECVQDMDHENMFWYRQDPGLGLRLIYFSYDVKMKEKGDIPEGYSVSREKKERFSLILESASTNQTSMYLCASIPVGTGTDTQYFGPGTRLTVL.

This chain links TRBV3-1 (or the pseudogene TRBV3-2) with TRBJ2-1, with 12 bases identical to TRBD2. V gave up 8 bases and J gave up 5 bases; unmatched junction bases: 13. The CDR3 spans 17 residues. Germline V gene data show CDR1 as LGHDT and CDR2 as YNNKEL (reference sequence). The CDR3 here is CASSPRPTSGGDNEQFF. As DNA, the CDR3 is TGTGCCAGCTCCCCGCGGCCGACTAGCGGGGGCGACAATGAGCAGTTCTTC.

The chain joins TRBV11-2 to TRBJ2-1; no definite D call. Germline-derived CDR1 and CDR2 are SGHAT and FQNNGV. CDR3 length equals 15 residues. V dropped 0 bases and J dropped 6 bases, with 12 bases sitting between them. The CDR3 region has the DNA TGTGCCAGCAGCTTAGATTGGAGCGACTTCAATGAGCAGTTCTTC. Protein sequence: CASSLDWSDFNEQFF. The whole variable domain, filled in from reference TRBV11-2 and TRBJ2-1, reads EAGVAQSPRYKIIEKRQSVAFWCNPISGHATLYWYQQILGQGPKLLIQFQNNGVVDDSQLPKDRFSAERLKGVDSTLKIQPAKLEDSAVYLCASSLDWSDFNEQFFGPGTRLTVL.